Sequencing of this TCR beta chain was carried out in a study of blood T cells in healthy people across ages. A sample-barcoded 5' primer and a J-beta primer mix were used in a second PCR of roughly 7 to 12 cycles. A template-switch adaptor containing 12 random nucleotides labeled each cDNA molecule. TCRdb recomputed calls from the 5' RACE reads with MiXCR, one row per CDR3 protein. Seen here are about a million distinct CDR3 sequences, roughly 50% observed once, and the top ten hold about an eighth. V was cut by 2 bases and J by 9 bases, with 13 bases left in between. Germline CDR1 is DFQATT and CDR2 is SNEGSKA (reference sequence). The CDR3 covers 12 residues.

The TCR originated in a man aged 30 to 45 in good health. Sequencing was performed on blood. V gene TRBV20-1 combines with J gene TRBJ1-2; D might be TRBD1 (5 bases). The CDR3 DNA reads as TGCAGTGCTAGAACACAAGGGACGAGCTACACCTTC. This codes for CSARTQGTSYTF.